The following is a T cell receptor (beta chain) sequence with its context. What it recognizes is unknown. Patients with chemo-refractory metastatic non-small-cell lung cancer received focal radiation plus CTLA-4 blockade with ipilimumab. Libraries were prepared by immunoSEQ multiplex PCR; TCRdb keeps only in-frame clonotypes and omits some of them. This sample has about 44,000 clones, with around 77% found just once. The record originates from a study of radiotherapy plus CTLA-4 blockade in lung cancer. Across the study: Of all patients, around 19% responded objectively and 25% to 35% showed disease control. Study outcomes and limitations: After radiotherapy and ipilimumab, tumor-derived clones expanded in peripheral blood. How blood T cell clones changed early, along with interferon-beta, reportedly forecast response best.

After removal of 1 base from V and 4 bases from J, the junction contained 8 bases not matched to a gene. CDR3 length: 16 amino acids. Germline CDR1 SGHTA, CDR2 FQGTGA. V usage is TRBV7-3 and J usage is TRBJ2-3; 7 bases are shared with TRBD1. Material: peripheral blood, obtained from a patient treated with radiotherapy plus ipilimumab. The clonotype was recovered from a human donor with non-small cell lung cancer whose response to radiotherapy plus ipilimumab could not be evaluated. The CDR3 region has the DNA TGTGCCAGCAGCTTAAATGTCAGGGGGATGTCAGATACGCAGTATTTT. This encodes CASSLNVRGMSDTQYF.